The rows below give T cell receptor beta chains drawn from one sample of a study of human T cells and chemical hapten exposure. TCRdb passed the RACE reads through MiXCR, listing each CDR3 protein once. The repertoire consists of some 82,000 distinct CDR3 sequences, with around 10% occurring once and the leading ten covering about 4%. The source was whole blood, collected in connection with sensitization to the hapten diphenylcyclopropenone (DPC). The receptors stem from a woman aged 45-65 years with alopecia areata. Some clones in this sample may be carry-over from other donors' samples. CDR3s include the opening cysteine and the closing phenylalanine or tryptophan. D genes are given only for firm matches. Clone size, where shown, is once, few, many, or a class for clones that have expanded.

d_gene: -; j_gene: TRBJ2-1; abundance: -; v_gene: TRBV18; CDR3nt: TGTGCCAGCTCACCAGGGGTGGGCAATGAGCAGTTCTTC; CDR3aa: CASSPGVGNEQFF
d_gene: -; j_gene: TRBJ2-7; abundance: many; v_gene: TRBV3-1; CDR3nt: TGTGCCAGCAGCCGAGGGCAGACTGGCTCCTACGAGCAGTACTTC; CDR3aa: CASSRGQTGSYEQYF
d_gene: -; j_gene: TRBJ1-1; abundance: few; v_gene: TRBV3-1; CDR3nt: TGTGCCAGCAGCTCAGTTGGGAACACTGAAGCTTTCTTT; CDR3aa: CASSSVGNTEAFF
d_gene: -; j_gene: TRBJ1-3; abundance: -; v_gene: TRBV2; CDR3nt: TGTGCCAGCAGTGAACAGGGATTTGGAAACACCATATATTTT; CDR3aa: CASSEQGFGNTIYF
d_gene: TRBD1; j_gene: TRBJ1-2; abundance: -; v_gene: TRBV27; CDR3nt: TGTGCCAGCAGTTCTTTCGGGACAGACTATGGCTACACCTTC; CDR3aa: CASSSFGTDYGYTF
d_gene: -; j_gene: TRBJ1-1; abundance: many; v_gene: TRBV29-1; CDR3nt: TGCAGCGTTACCGGGGCCCTGAACACTGAAGCTTTCTTT; CDR3aa: CSVTGALNTEAFF
d_gene: TRBD1; j_gene: TRBJ1-6; abundance: -; v_gene: TRBV7-3; CDR3nt: TGTGCCAGCAGCTTCGACAGGGTAAATTCACCCCTCCACTTT; CDR3aa: CASSFDRVNSPLHF
d_gene: -; j_gene: TRBJ1-1; abundance: -; v_gene: TRBV20-1; CDR3nt: TGCAGTGCTAGCTCGACGGCTTACACTGAAGCTTTCTTT; CDR3aa: CSASSTAYTEAFF
d_gene: -; j_gene: TRBJ2-1; abundance: few; v_gene: TRBV20-1; CDR3nt: TGCAGTGCTGACGGCGGAAGCTCCTACAATGAGCAGTTCTTC; CDR3aa: CSADGGSSYNEQFF
d_gene: -; j_gene: TRBJ2-5; abundance: many; v_gene: TRBV18; CDR3nt: TGTGCCAGCTCACCGACGCAAGAGACCCAGTACTTC; CDR3aa: CASSPTQETQYF
d_gene: -; j_gene: TRBJ2-5; abundance: few; v_gene: TRBV7-8; CDR3nt: TGTGCCAGCAGCTTAAACAGGGTTGGGGAGACCCAGTACTTC; CDR3aa: CASSLNRVGETQYF
d_gene: -; j_gene: TRBJ2-1; abundance: many; v_gene: TRBV7-8; CDR3nt: TGTGCCAGCAGTTCGGGGGGCTGGGAGCAGTTCTTC; CDR3aa: CASSSGGWEQFF
d_gene: -; j_gene: TRBJ1-2; abundance: many; v_gene: TRBV20-1; CDR3nt: TGCAGTGCCCCGCTTCTCACTAACTATGGCTACACCTTC; CDR3aa: CSAPLLTNYGYTF
d_gene: -; j_gene: TRBJ1-4; abundance: many; v_gene: TRBV30; CDR3nt: TGTGCCTGGACGCTCAGCGTTAATGAAAAACTGTTTTTT; CDR3aa: CAWTLSVNEKLFF
d_gene: TRBD1; j_gene: TRBJ1-1; abundance: once; v_gene: TRBV20-1; CDR3nt: TGCAGTGCTAGAGACGCTGCGACAGGGCTCGGCACTGAAGCTTTCTTT; CDR3aa: CSARDAATGLGTEAFF
d_gene: -; j_gene: TRBJ1-6; abundance: -; v_gene: TRBV7-7; CDR3nt: TGTGCTAGCAGCTCCCGGACTAAAATTAATTCACCCCTCCACTTT; CDR3aa: CASSSRTKINSPLHF
d_gene: -; j_gene: TRBJ1-5; abundance: -; v_gene: TRBV20-1; CDR3nt: TGCAGTGCTAGAGATTGGGGGGGAGGCAATCAGCCCCAGCATTTT; CDR3aa: CSARDWGGGNQPQHF
d_gene: -; j_gene: TRBJ2-1; abundance: -; v_gene: TRBV15; CDR3nt: TGTGCCACCAGCAGAGATCGGCTGAACAATGAGCAGTTCTTC; CDR3aa: CATSRDRLNNEQFF
d_gene: -; j_gene: TRBJ2-6; abundance: -; v_gene: TRBV9; CDR3nt: TGTGCCAGCAGGGCCGGGTACTCTGGGGCCAACGTCCTGACTTTC; CDR3aa: CASRAGYSGANVLTF
d_gene: TRBD1; j_gene: TRBJ2-5; abundance: -; v_gene: TRBV7-6; CDR3nt: TGTGCCAGCAGCTTAATAACAGGGGGCAGAGAGACCCAGTACTTC; CDR3aa: CASSLITGGRETQYF
d_gene: TRBD1; j_gene: TRBJ2-7; abundance: many; v_gene: TRBV29-1; CDR3nt: TGCAGCGTCGTGGGGACAGGGATCGGTTCCGAGCAGTACTTC; CDR3aa: CSVVGTGIGSEQYF
d_gene: -; j_gene: TRBJ1-1; abundance: medium-sized; v_gene: TRBV7-3; CDR3nt: TGTGCCAGCAGCTTATTTGGCAGAATGAACACTGAAGCTTTCTTT; CDR3aa: CASSLFGRMNTEAFF
d_gene: -; j_gene: TRBJ2-2; abundance: many; v_gene: TRBV5-5; CDR3nt: TGTGCCAGCAGCCCCGGGCTGAACACCGGGGAGCTGTTTTTT; CDR3aa: CASSPGLNTGELFF
d_gene: TRBD2; j_gene: TRBJ2-2; abundance: many; v_gene: TRBV7-7; CDR3nt: TGTGCTAGCGGGAAGCAGTTGGGAACCGGGGAGCTGTTTTTT; CDR3aa: CASGKQLGTGELFF
d_gene: TRBD2; j_gene: TRBJ2-1; abundance: -; v_gene: TRBV7-2; CDR3nt: TGTGCCAGCAGCTTAGCCCTAGGGACTAGTGCCGAACGGAACAATGAGCAGTTCTTC; CDR3aa: CASSLALGTSAERNNEQFF
d_gene: -; j_gene: TRBJ2-1; abundance: many; v_gene: TRBV5-6; CDR3nt: TGTGCCAGCGGCGGGGTTGAGCAGTTCTTC; CDR3aa: CASGGVEQFF
d_gene: -; j_gene: TRBJ1-6; abundance: -; v_gene: TRBV7-9; CDR3nt: TGTGCCAGCAGCGCAGACTGGGATTCACCCCTCCACTTT; CDR3aa: CASSADWDSPLHF
d_gene: TRBD2; j_gene: TRBJ2-5; abundance: few; v_gene: TRBV29-1; CDR3nt: TGCAGCGTTGCTAGCGGCGAAGAGACCCAGTACTTC; CDR3aa: CSVASGEETQYF
d_gene: TRBD1; j_gene: TRBJ2-2; abundance: many; v_gene: TRBV11-2; CDR3nt: TGTGCCAGCAGTTTTTCTACAGGGGACACCGGGGAGCTGTTTTTT; CDR3aa: CASSFSTGDTGELFF
d_gene: TRBD1; j_gene: TRBJ1-4; abundance: many; v_gene: TRBV4-3; CDR3nt: TGCGCCAGCAGCCAAGAGCCGGGACAGGGTAGTGAAAAACTGTTTTTT; CDR3aa: CASSQEPGQGSEKLFF
d_gene: -; j_gene: TRBJ1-2; abundance: many; v_gene: TRBV27; CDR3nt: TGTGCCAGCAGTTCCGGGGCTTACTATGGCTACACCTTC; CDR3aa: CASSSGAYYGYTF
d_gene: TRBD1; j_gene: TRBJ1-3; abundance: few; v_gene: TRBV3-1; CDR3nt: TGTGCCAGCAGCCCCCAGAGACAGGGGAACACCATATATTTT; CDR3aa: CASSPQRQGNTIYF
d_gene: -; j_gene: TRBJ1-5; abundance: -; v_gene: TRBV30; CDR3nt: TGTGCCTGGAGTGTTGATAGAATTAGCAATCAGCCCCAGCATTTT; CDR3aa: CAWSVDRISNQPQHF
d_gene: -; j_gene: TRBJ2-1; abundance: many; v_gene: TRBV15; CDR3nt: TGTGCCACCAGCAGAATGGGTGGCAATGAGCAGTTCTTC; CDR3aa: CATSRMGGNEQFF
d_gene: -; j_gene: TRBJ2-1; abundance: few; v_gene: TRBV18; CDR3nt: TGTGCCAGCTCTATTCGGGGGGCTGCCTACAATGAGCAGTTCTTC; CDR3aa: CASSIRGAAYNEQFF
d_gene: -; j_gene: TRBJ2-7; abundance: -; v_gene: TRBV18; CDR3nt: TGTGCCAGCTCACCATTGGTCGAGCAGTACTTC; CDR3aa: CASSPLVEQYF
d_gene: -; j_gene: TRBJ2-4; abundance: -; v_gene: TRBV7-2; CDR3nt: TGTGCCAGCAGCTTAATGGGAGGACTGGACAAAAACATTCAGTACTTC; CDR3aa: CASSLMGGLDKNIQYF
d_gene: TRBD1; j_gene: TRBJ2-2; abundance: many; v_gene: TRBV7-3; CDR3nt: TGTGCCAGCAGCTTAAGAGGGGGCCGGGAGCTGTTTTTT; CDR3aa: CASSLRGGRELFF
d_gene: TRBD1; j_gene: TRBJ1-1; abundance: many; v_gene: TRBV7-6; CDR3nt: TGTGCCAGCAGCTTAGAGGGGGCGGTGAACACTGAAGCTTTCTTT; CDR3aa: CASSLEGAVNTEAFF
d_gene: -; j_gene: TRBJ2-5; abundance: many; v_gene: TRBV3-1; CDR3nt: TGTGCCAGCAGCCAAGATTGGTGGCGGGAAGAGACCCAGTACTTC; CDR3aa: CASSQDWWREETQYF
d_gene: TRBD1; j_gene: TRBJ2-4; abundance: few; v_gene: TRBV5-1; CDR3nt: TGCGCCAGCAGCATTCAGGGGGTGCAAAACATTCAGTACTTC; CDR3aa: CASSIQGVQNIQYF
d_gene: -; j_gene: TRBJ1-5; abundance: many; v_gene: TRBV12-3/TRBV12-4; CDR3nt: TGTGCCAGCAGTTTAAGGCGACAGGGCAATCAGCCCCAGCATTTT; CDR3aa: CASSLRRQGNQPQHF
d_gene: TRBD2; j_gene: TRBJ2-3; abundance: many; v_gene: TRBV29-1; CDR3nt: TGCAGCGTGACTAGCGGGGGCCGCACAGATACGCAGTATTTT; CDR3aa: CSVTSGGRTDTQYF
d_gene: -; j_gene: TRBJ2-1; abundance: -; v_gene: TRBV20-1; CDR3nt: TGCAGTGCACCCTTTGACCGATACAATGAGCAGTTCTTC; CDR3aa: CSAPFDRYNEQFF
d_gene: TRBD2; j_gene: TRBJ2-3; abundance: many; v_gene: TRBV24-1; CDR3nt: TGTGCCACCCGCGACGGTCGACTAGCGGGTCGGGATACGCAGTATTTT; CDR3aa: CATRDGRLAGRDTQYF
d_gene: -; j_gene: TRBJ2-7; abundance: few; v_gene: TRBV12-3/TRBV12-4; CDR3nt: TGTGCCAGCAGATCGGACTTACGGGTGTCCGAGCAGTACTTC; CDR3aa: CASRSDLRVSEQYF
d_gene: -; j_gene: TRBJ1-5; abundance: few; v_gene: TRBV20-1; CDR3nt: TGCAGTGCTAGCGGTTGGGAACTCAAGGGGCCCCAGCATTTT; CDR3aa: CSASGWELKGPQHF
d_gene: TRBD2; j_gene: TRBJ2-7; abundance: few; v_gene: TRBV7-3; CDR3nt: TGTGCCAGCAGCTTACAATCGACCGGGACTACCTACGAGCAGTACTTC; CDR3aa: CASSLQSTGTTYEQYF
d_gene: -; j_gene: TRBJ1-1; abundance: many; v_gene: TRBV10-1; CDR3nt: TGCGCCAGCAGTGATTACGCTCTGGGGAACACTGAAGCTTTCTTT; CDR3aa: CASSDYALGNTEAFF
d_gene: -; j_gene: TRBJ1-1; abundance: many; v_gene: TRBV4-3; CDR3nt: TGCGCCAGCAGCCAAGATTACGGAAACTACGCTGAAGCTTTCTTT; CDR3aa: CASSQDYGNYAEAFF